Each of the 32 T cell receptor beta chains below was sequenced from the same sample in a study of CD8 T cells in ankylosing spondylitis. General study findings and limits: Apparently characteristic of ankylosing spondylitis blood was a TCR beta motif (roughly eight highly homologous variants).

TCRdb processed the 5' RACE reads anew with MiXCR; each CDR3 protein has one entry. The table includes 670,000 or so distinct CDR3 sequences, under 20% detected once. Their antigens are not known. The sequenced sample consisted of blood, either unsorted or a sorted T cell fraction (not recorded which). The receptor source for this set is a male donor with ankylosing spondylitis.

The chain uses TRBV28 and TRBJ2-7, with D perhaps TRBD1 (7 bases). The CDR3 totals 15 residues. V lost 0 bases and J lost 4, with 13 bases in between. CDR1 and CDR2 (germline): MDHEN, SYDVKM. CDR3 residues: CASSLWEGAPYEQYF. CDR3 DNA: TGTGCCAGCAGTTTATGGGAGGGGGCTCCGTACGAGCAGTACTTC.

This clonotype turned up a few times. This sequence joins TRBV4-1 and TRBJ2-7, with D hard to call. Germline V gene sequence: CDR1 MGHRA, CDR2 YSYEKL. This CDR3 is 13 amino acids long. The V gene lost 4 bases and the J gene lost 3 bases, with 10 bases spanning the gap. For the CDR3, the DNA is TGCGCCAGCAGCCCCATAGGCGGCTACGAGCAGTACTTC. Protein product: CASSPIGGYEQYF.

This clonotype was observed a few times. The rearrangement uses TRBV5-5 and TRBJ2-7, with 9 bases fitting TRBD2. The CDR3 loop spans 16 amino acids. The V segment lost 1 base and the J segment 3 bases; nucleotides outside the gene matches: 8. Germline loops: CDR1 SGHKS, CDR2 YYEKEE (reference sequence). CDR3: CASSLWASGINYEQYF. CDR3 in DNA: TGTGCCAGCAGCTTGTGGGCTAGCGGGATTAACTACGAGCAGTACTTC.

DNA for the CDR3: TGCAGTGCTAGCGAGCGGGCAGGAGATACGCAGTATTTT. Translated: CSASERAGDTQYF. The chain has TRBV20-1 and TRBJ2-3; TRBD2 might be the D (6 bases). The CDR3 contains 13 residues. CDR1 DFQATT and CDR2 SNEGSKA come from the germline V gene (reference sequence). V was clipped by 3 bases and J by 5 bases, with 12 bases between them.

J is TRBJ2-1 and V is TRBV27; D may be TRBD2 (7 bases). Deletions cut 5 bases from V and 0 bases from J, with 11 bases between. In germline, CDR1 is MNHEY, CDR2 SMNVEV (reference sequence). The CDR3 length is 15 residues. The CDR3 spells CASSRGGNSYNEQFF. The CDR3 DNA is TGTGCCAGCAGTAGGGGGGGTAACTCCTACAATGAGCAGTTCTTC.

The V and J genes are TRBV3-1 and TRBJ2-6; 8 bases align to TRBD1. CDR3 size: 18 residues. Trimming removed 4 bases from V and 0 bases from J; junction bases left unmatched: 8. Germline CDR1 is LGHDT and CDR2 is YNNKEL (reference sequence). The CDR3 bases are TGTGCCAGCAGCCTCCGGACAGGGACCAACTCTGGGGCCAACGTCCTGACTTTC. This gives the protein CASSLRTGTNSGANVLTF.

Ten or more counts support this clonotype. The J gene is TRBJ1-1, the V gene TRBV10-3; the D gene is possibly TRBD1 (5 bases). The CDR3 sequence is 14 residues long. Germline lookup yields CDR1 ENHRY and CDR2 SYGVKD. V gave up 7 bases and J gave up 1 base, with 13 bases separating them. The CDR3 sequence: CAIKEVGPNTEAFF. The CDR3 region has the DNA TGTGCCATCAAAGAGGTGGGGCCGAACACTGAAGCTTTCTTT.

This clonotype was seen only a few times. DNA of the CDR3: TGCGCCAGCAGCTTGGGAGTAGGCCTCGGGACAGGTCTCCCTGGAGCCCCTTACAATGAGCAGTTCTTC. Protein sequence: CASSLGVGLGTGLPGAPYNEQFF. This chain links TRBV5-1 with TRBJ2-1, with TRBD1 identical over 8 bases. CDR3 length: 23 amino acids. Germline values: CDR1 SGHRS, CDR2 YFSETQ. V lost 0 bases and J lost 4; bases outside the gene matches: 27.

This clonotype was seen a handful of times. The chain is built from TRBV7-2 and TRBJ2-3, with 8 bases aligning to TRBD1. J gave up 0 bases and V 5 bases, and 7 bases lay outside the gene matches. Germline V gene lookup returns CDR1 SGHTA and CDR2 FQGNSA. This CDR3 comprises 16 residues. This CDR3 reads CASSPNRGKSTDTQYF. The CDR3 DNA reads TGTGCCAGCAGCCCAAACAGGGGGAAGAGCACAGATACGCAGTATTTT.

This clonotype is a singleton in its sample. V is TRBV11-3 and J is TRBJ2-5; weak D call: TRBD1 (5 bases). V was cut by 5 bases and J by 1 base, with 14 bases left in between. Germline CDR1 reads SGHNT; CDR2 reads YENEEA. There are 15 residues in the CDR3. The CDR3 region has the DNA TGTGCCAGCAGCCCCGCAGGGATTTCCCAAGAGACCCAGTACTTC. Amino acid sequence: CASSPAGISQETQYF.

A few counts support this clonotype. The chain links TRBV12-3 or TRBV12-4 to TRBJ2-3; 10 bases map to TRBD1. V gave up 6 bases and J gave up 7 bases; unmatched junction bases: 10. There are 15 residues in the CDR3. The CDR3 spells CASSPTGQGTHTQYF. The CDR3 coding sequence is TGTGCCAGCAGCCCGACGGGACAGGGGACCCATACGCAGTATTTT.

This sequence joins TRBV6-1 and TRBJ2-2; a possible D gene is TRBD2 (5 bases). This CDR3 has 14 amino acids. Germline V gene lookup returns CDR1 MNHNS and CDR2 SASEGT. Trimming took off 7 bases at V and 4 bases at J, with 13 bases between the two ends. Written as DNA, the CDR3 is TGTGCCAGCACGAGGACTCCGGGCACCGGGGAGCTGTTTTTT. Amino acids: CASTRTPGTGELFF.

The chain has TRBV20-1 and TRBJ2-5; no firm D call. V gave up 3 bases and J gave up 5 bases, with 10 bases separating them. Germline V gene sequence: CDR1 DFQATT, CDR2 SNEGSKA (reference sequence). There are 12 residues in the CDR3. In DNA, the CDR3 is TGCAGTGCTAGTGTCTATGGGGAGACCCAGTACTTC. Its protein is CSASVYGETQYF.

The table lists this clonotype with a few counts. V and J are TRBV5-1 and TRBJ2-2, with D possibly being TRBD1 or TRBD2 (6 bases each). Germline CDR1 is SGHRS and CDR2 is YFSETQ. This CDR3 comprises 16 residues. Trimming shortened V by 0 bases and J by 6 bases, and 15 bases separated the two germline ends. CDR3 nucleotide sequence: TGCGCCAGCAGCTTGGAGGCCGGGGGCTATGCCGGGGAGCTGTTTTTT. Translating it yields CASSLEAGGYAGELFF.

This clonotype appeared a single time. This rearrangement joins TRBV6-1 to TRBJ2-1, with a possible D match to TRBD2 (5 bases). There are 14 residues in the CDR3. The germline CDR1 and CDR2 sequences are MNHNS and SASEGT. Trimming removed 7 bases at V and 5 bases at J, with 15 bases between. CDR3 loop: CASNRGAANNEQFF. In nucleotides, the CDR3 is TGTGCCAGCAATCGAGGAGCGGCGAACAATGAGCAGTTCTTC.

This clonotype occurred a few times. J is TRBJ2-7 and V is TRBV7-9; 9 bases match TRBD2. CDR3 length equals 14 residues. The V gene's germline CDR1 is SEHNR and CDR2 FQNEAQ (reference sequence). Trimming cost V 5 bases and J 7 bases; bases outside gene matches: 9. The CDR3 region is CASSHPGLASEQYF. The CDR3, as DNA: TGTGCCAGCAGCCATCCGGGACTAGCTTCTGAGCAGTACTTC.

This clonotype was seen more than once but under ten times. DNA for the CDR3: TGTGCCAGCAGCGCCCTCGGGACACCCGCTGGCGGGGAGACCCAGTACTTC. Translation: CASSALGTPAGGETQYF. The rearrangement uses TRBV9 and TRBJ2-5, with D perhaps matching TRBD1 (6 bases). Trimming removed 3 bases from V and 5 bases from J, with 23 bases in between. CDR3 length: 17 residues. The germline gives CDR1 SGDLS, CDR2 YYNGEE.

This clonotype was counted between two and nine times. The chain links TRBV5-1 to TRBJ1-6, with D tentatively TRBD1 (5 bases). V gave up 0 bases and J gave up 10 bases, with 14 bases separating them. Looked up from germline, CDR1 is SGHRS and CDR2 is YFSETQ. There are 15 residues in the CDR3. The CDR3 DNA reads as TGCGCCAGCAGCTTGGAAGGGGCAGGACAATCACCCCTCCACTTT. The encoded protein is CASSLEGAGQSPLHF.

In this sample, this clonotype turned up a few times. The chain has TRBV11-2 and TRBJ2-3; 12 nucleotides line up with TRBD2. The CDR3 is 17 residues long. Germline V gene data show CDR1 as SGHAT and CDR2 as FQNNGV. The trim removed 2 bases at V and 5 bases at J, leaving 8 bases unmatched. The CDR3 DNA reads as TGTGCCAGCAGCTTACCCTCTAGCGGGAGGGCCGAAGATACGCAGTATTTT. Translating gives CASSLPSSGRAEDTQYF.

This clonotype has more than one count but fewer than ten. The chain employs TRBV12-3 or TRBV12-4 and TRBJ2-5; tentatively, D is TRBD1 (5 bases). The CDR3 consists of 13 residues. Trimming took 5 bases from V and 5 from J, leaving 12 bases between them. Here the CDR3 reads CASSPQGPETQYF. Written as DNA, the CDR3 is TGTGCCAGCAGTCCCCAGGGCCCGGAGACCCAGTACTTC.

This chain uses TRBV6-2 or TRBV6-3 with TRBJ2-7, with D possibly matching TRBD2 (5 bases). Germline V gene lookup returns CDR1 MNHEY and CDR2 SVGEGT. CDR3 length equals 13 residues. V was pared by 0 bases and J by 6 bases, with 9 bases between. The CDR3 reads CASSYSPSIEQYF. The CDR3 region has the DNA TGTGCCAGCAGTTACTCTCCTAGCATCGAGCAGTACTTC.

The V gene is TRBV20-1, the J gene TRBJ1-1; D is unclear. Germline V gene sequence: CDR1 DFQATT, CDR2 SNEGSKA (reference sequence). The CDR3 loop spans 10 amino acids. The V end was cut by 4 bases, the J end by 7 bases, with 7 bases between. The CDR3 reads CSAKEREAFF. The CDR3 region has the DNA TGCAGTGCTAAGGAGCGTGAAGCTTTCTTT.

This clonotype was detected only a few times. CDR3: CASSRLGTGLWSPLHF. CDR3 DNA: TGTGCCAGCAGTCGGCTAGGGACAGGGCTTTGGTCACCCCTCCACTTT. The genes are TRBV12-3 or TRBV12-4 and TRBJ1-6; 9 nucleotides align to TRBD1. Trimming cost V 5 bases and J 10 bases; bases outside gene matches: 12. The CDR3 runs to 16 residues.

A few counts support this clonotype. The chain has TRBV20-1 and TRBJ2-3; 12 nucleotides line up with TRBD2. Germline trimming cut 5 bases from V and 11 bases from J; bases unmatched to any gene: 14. The CDR3 is made up of 15 amino acids. Germline CDR1 is DFQATT and CDR2 is SNEGSKA (reference sequence). For the CDR3, the DNA is TGCAGTGCTCTCCGACCTAGCGGGGGGGCCTGGTTGCAGTATTTT. Translating it yields CSALRPSGGAWLQYF.

This clonotype was recorded at least ten times. V gene TRBV7-9 combines with J gene TRBJ1-5; TRBD1 agrees at 11 bases. Trimming at V came to 5 bases and at J to 6 bases, leaving 3 bases not matched to a gene. The germline CDR1 and CDR2 sequences are SEHNR and FQNEAQ (reference sequence). The CDR3 runs 14 residues. The CDR3 region is CASSPGTGGQPQHF. For the CDR3, the DNA is TGTGCCAGCAGCCCCGGGACAGGGGGTCAGCCCCAGCATTTT.

V gene TRBV28 combines with J gene TRBJ2-3, with a tentative D call TRBD2 (6 bases). The CDR3 loop spans 15 amino acids. Germline V gene lookup returns CDR1 MDHEN and CDR2 SYDVKM. The V end was cut by 3 bases, the J end by 1 base, with 11 bases between. CDR3 sequence: CASSFSLARTDTQYF. The CDR3 region has the DNA TGTGCCAGCAGTTTCTCACTAGCACGCACAGATACGCAGTATTTT.

V gene TRBV2 combines with J gene TRBJ2-1; 9 nucleotides agree with TRBD2. Germline CDR1 and CDR2: SNHLY and FYNNEI. This CDR3 is built from 15 residues. The junction had 7 bases not matched to a gene; V was cut back by 7 bases and J by 3 bases. CDR3 nucleotide sequence: TGTGCCAGCACCATAGCGGGGGCGATCTACAATGAGCAGTTCTTC. This translates into CASTIAGAIYNEQFF.

The CDR3: CASSVELAVSTDTQYF. CDR3 sequence (DNA): TGTGCCAGCAGCGTAGAACTAGCGGTTAGCACAGATACGCAGTATTTT. The chain is built from TRBV9 and TRBJ2-3; 8 bases are a match to TRBD2. Germline V CDR1 and CDR2: SGDLS, YYNGEE. The V and J ends lost 0 bases and 0 bases, in that order; junction bases with no gene match: 3. CDR3 length equals 16 residues.

This clonotype was counted between two and nine times. The chain is built from TRBV6-2 or TRBV6-3 and TRBJ2-5; 13 bases align to TRBD2. This CDR3 region has 18 residues. The germline V gene encodes CDR1 MNHEY and CDR2 SVGEGT. J gave up 0 bases and V 8 bases, and 12 bases lay outside the gene matches. In nucleotides, the CDR3 is TGTGCCAGCGCTATTCGACTAGCGGGAGGACTGTACCAAGAGACCCAGTACTTC. Amino acid sequence: CASAIRLAGGLYQETQYF.

This clonotype was detected a few times. The chain links TRBV2 to TRBJ2-5; 9 bases agree with TRBD1. The CDR3 extends over 14 amino acids. Germline V gene data show CDR1 as SNHLY and CDR2 as FYNNEI. Trimming took 4 bases from V and 3 from J; bases not matched to a gene: 3. CDR3 sequence reads: CASSGGTGKETQYF. CDR3 sequence (DNA): TGTGCCAGCAGTGGGGGGACAGGGAAAGAGACCCAGTACTTC. Combining the CDR3 with reference TRBV2 and TRBJ2-5 gives the whole variable domain EPEVTQTPSHQVTQMGQEVILRCVPISNHLYFYWYRQILGQKVEFLVSFYNNEISEKSEIFDDQFSVERPDGSNFTLKIRSTKLEDSAMYFCASSGGTGKETQYFGPGTRLLVL.

This clonotype came up many times. The J gene is TRBJ2-7, the V gene TRBV29-1; 12 nucleotides align to TRBD2. The trim removed 3 bases at V and 7 bases at J, leaving 4 bases unmatched. The germline V gene has CDR1 SQVTM and CDR2 ANQGSEA. CDR3 size: 13 residues. This CDR3 is CSVETSGSGEQYF. The DNA for the CDR3 is TGCAGCGTTGAGACTAGCGGGAGCGGGGAGCAGTACTTC.

The genes are TRBV27 and TRBJ2-3; D might be TRBD1 or TRBD2, each matching 5 bases. The CDR3 sequence is 22 residues long. The germline V gene has CDR1 MNHEY and CDR2 SMNVEV (reference sequence). Trimming stripped 3 bases from V and 0 bases from J, with 31 bases between. As DNA, the CDR3 is TGTGCCAGCAGTTTGATCCCTGCAAAGAAACCGGGACCAATGACTAGCACAGATACGCAGTATTTT. This translates into CASSLIPAKKPGPMTSTDTQYF.